What follows describes a single T cell receptor (beta chain). The antigen it binds to is not known. The record has no base qualities; no much larger clone is one base away. These data originate in a study of T cell responses to AZD1222 COVID-19 vaccine (dated by TCRdb to the early 2020s). Regarding the complete study: TCR sequencing was performed for more than 230 trial participants, of whom roughly 200 were given two doses of AZD1222 and 26 were given two doses of MenACWY control vaccine. Trial participants were enrolled by age into subgroups of 18-55, 56-69 and 70-plus years, and around 150, 28 and 57 TCR-sequenced participants, respectively, were included in these subgroups. Broader findings and caveats from the paper: Only 5 to 7 AZD1222 recipients were SARS-CoV-2 seropositive at baseline, limiting conclusions about previously exposed vaccinees. Most participants were white British and females outnumbered males, and the authors suggested that clonal diversity may have been underestimated. No day 14 peak-response samples were available, so repertoires were characterized only after the peak T cell response. A significant rise in spike-specific TCR breadth and depth was observed after two AZD1222 doses relative to day 0 and relative to MenACWY recipients. Reportedly, almost half of the unique spike-specific TCRs recognized epitopes lying outside the regions that are mutated in the B.1.351 and B.1.1.7 variants. The 56-69-year group was small, and its depth increase did not reach significance, likely because of low power. CD4 TCRs associated with the vaccine covered the entire spike protein, and the dominant responses were in regions 160-218 and 743-854.

V was cut back by 8 bases and J by 10 bases, leaving a gap of 21 bases between them. Taken from cysteine to phenylalanine, the CDR3 has 14 residues. The CDR3 DNA has 42 bases and is translated from base 1. CDR1 and CDR2 are drawn from the germline V gene: SGHAT, FQNNGV. The CDR3 regions of human TCRbeta chains were subjected to immunosequencing. Processing in the source paper ran as follows. TCRs in the repertoires were matched against a reference library of SARS-CoV-2-specific TCRs that had been generated with the MIRA antigen-specificity platform. Breadth was defined as the fraction of unique TCRs that were SARS-CoV-2-associated, and depth was defined as the fraction of total T cells that were SARS-CoV-2-associated. Using the MIRA data, each spike-specific TCR was mapped to the spike region that the TCR reacts to and placed in a CD4 or CD8 class. Log10-transformed breadth and depth values were compared by one-way ANOVA with Sidak's multiple comparisons tests. TCRdb retrieved this table from immuneACCESS and kept in-frame rearrangements only. Not all clones are present; in checked studies, unresolved V genes account for under half, and no reason is known for the remainder. D and trimming were read from the DNA, whereas the V and J calls and clone size are those reported in that table. This sample is represented by about 120,000 clones; about 95% of them were singletons. 2.9% of the sample goes to the ten largest clones.

The time point label on this specimen signifies: about 28 days (+/-7) after the second vaccine dose. AZD1222 recipients with second doses at about 4 weeks or about 12 weeks were pooled, because spike-specific TCR depth and breadth did not differ between schedules. The vaccinee samples were drawn from two UK trials, COV001 and COV002, one of which was a single-blind randomized controlled phase 2/3 trial testing AZD1222 (ChAdOx1 nCoV-19) in healthy adults. Trial participant PBMC samples were collected at day 0 and day 28 after the second dose for TCRbeta chain sequencing. The rearrangement joined TRBV11-2 to TRBJ2-1; the D gene cannot be resolved reliably. The receptor's source is an adult who received the AZD1222 COVID-19 vaccine. The sequencing here drew on peripheral blood, taken 28 days after the second AZD1222 dose. The CDR3 protein is CASQSPPVFGEQFF. The DNA reads as follows: TGTGCCAGCCAGTCACCACCAGTTTTCGGGGAGCAGTTCTTC. Reference TRBV11-2 and TRBJ2-1 genes cover what lies past the CDR3, so the full variable domain is EAGVAQSPRYKIIEKRQSVAFWCNPISGHATLYWYQQILGQGPKLLIQFQNNGVVDDSQLPKDRFSAERLKGVDSTLKIQPAKLEDSAVYLCASQSPPVFGEQFFGPGTRLTVL.